This T cell receptor (beta chain) was captured by sequencing in a study of tumor-infiltrating lymphocytes in primary liver carcinoma. Notes on the study in general: The study found a significantly higher top-250-clone fraction in tumors than in blood (p = 0.039).

The template, about 510 ng total RNA, yielded TCR beta cDNA made with a constant-region primer. Three-round nested multiplex PCR performed with slightly modified ARM-PCR produced the TCR beta libraries. With TRBV1-TRBV30 forward primers and a C-beta reverse primer, the first two PCR rounds were run for around 10 cycles each. TCRdb re-called the multiplex PCR reads through MiXCR, storing one row per CDR3 protein. In the table there are about 99,000 distinct CDR3 sequences, approximately 71% of which are singletons. Worth noting for this clonotype: Its antigen is not identified.

The junction had 7 bases not matched to a gene; V was cut back by 6 bases and J by 4 bases. CDR3 length equals 16 residues. Starting material for RNA and DNA co-extraction consisted of about 20-30 mg of unsorted bulk tissue. The sequenced sample consisted of liver tumor tissue from sampling region 5. Documented subset: tumor region T5, tumor centre. V is TRBV12-3 or TRBV12-4 and J is TRBJ2-6; 9 bases align to TRBD1. The TCR was taken from a woman aged 55-70 years with primary liver carcinoma and hepatitis B virus infection. CDR3 residues: CASSPGQGTGANVLTF. The CDR3 bases are TGTGCCAGCAGCCCTGGACAGGGGACCGGGGCCAACGTCCTGACTTTC.